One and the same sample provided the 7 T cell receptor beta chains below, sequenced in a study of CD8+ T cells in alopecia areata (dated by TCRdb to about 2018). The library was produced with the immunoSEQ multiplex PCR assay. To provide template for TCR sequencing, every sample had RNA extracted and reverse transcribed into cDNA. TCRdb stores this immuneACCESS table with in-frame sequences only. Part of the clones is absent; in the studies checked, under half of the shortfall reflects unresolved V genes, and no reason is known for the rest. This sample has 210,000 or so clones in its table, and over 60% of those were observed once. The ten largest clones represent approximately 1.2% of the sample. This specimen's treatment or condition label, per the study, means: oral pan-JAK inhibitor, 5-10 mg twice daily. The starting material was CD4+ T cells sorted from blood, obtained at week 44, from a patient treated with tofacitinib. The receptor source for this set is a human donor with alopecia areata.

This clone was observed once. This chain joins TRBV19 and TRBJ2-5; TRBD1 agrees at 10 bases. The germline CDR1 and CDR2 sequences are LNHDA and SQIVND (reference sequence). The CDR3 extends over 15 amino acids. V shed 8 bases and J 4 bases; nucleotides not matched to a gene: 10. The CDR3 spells CASARDRGLGETQYF. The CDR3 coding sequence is TGTGCCAGTGCCCGGGACAGGGGTCTCGGAGAGACCCAGTACTTC.

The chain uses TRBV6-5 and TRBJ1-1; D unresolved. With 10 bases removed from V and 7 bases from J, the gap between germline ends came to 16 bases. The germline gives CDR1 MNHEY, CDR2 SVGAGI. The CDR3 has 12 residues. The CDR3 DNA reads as TGTGCCACCAAAGCAGTCCGGGGTGAAGCTTTCTTT. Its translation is CATKAVRGEAFF.

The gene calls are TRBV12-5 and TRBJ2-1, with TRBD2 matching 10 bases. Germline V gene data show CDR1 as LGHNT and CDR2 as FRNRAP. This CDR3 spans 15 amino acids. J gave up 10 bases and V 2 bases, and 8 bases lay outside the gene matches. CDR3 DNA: TGTGCTAGTGGTTTGACTAGCGGGGTAGTAGGGGAGCAGTTCTTC. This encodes CASGLTSGVVGEQFF.

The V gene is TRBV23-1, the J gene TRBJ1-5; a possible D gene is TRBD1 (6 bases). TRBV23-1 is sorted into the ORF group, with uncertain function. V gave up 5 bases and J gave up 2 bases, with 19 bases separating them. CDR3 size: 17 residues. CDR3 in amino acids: CASSELWGALGNQPQHF. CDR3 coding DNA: TGCGCCAGCAGTGAACTTTGGGGGGCGCTTGGCAATCAGCCCCAGCATTTT.

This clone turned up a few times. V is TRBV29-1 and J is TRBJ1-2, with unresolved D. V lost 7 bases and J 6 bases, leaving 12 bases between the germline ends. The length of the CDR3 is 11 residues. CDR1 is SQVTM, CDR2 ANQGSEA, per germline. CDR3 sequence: CSDRGLDGYTF. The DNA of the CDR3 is TGCAGCGACAGAGGACTCGATGGCTACACCTTC.

The CDR3 nucleotides read TGTGCCTGGCAGGGGCCGCCCGATGAAAAACTGTTTTTT. Protein sequence: CAWQGPPDEKLFF. The chain uses TRBV30 and TRBJ1-4, with a weak D call TRBD1 (6 bases). The CDR3 contains 13 residues. V lost 5 bases and J 6 bases, leaving 13 bases between the germline ends. The germline V gene encodes CDR1 GTSNPN and CDR2 SVGIG (reference sequence).

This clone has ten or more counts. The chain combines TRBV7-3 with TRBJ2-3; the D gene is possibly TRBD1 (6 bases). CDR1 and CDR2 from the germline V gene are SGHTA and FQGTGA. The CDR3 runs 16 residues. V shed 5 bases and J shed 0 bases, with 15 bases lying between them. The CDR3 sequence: CASSLEAGASTDTQYF. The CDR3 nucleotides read TGTGCCAGCAGCCTCGAGGCAGGGGCTAGCACAGATACGCAGTATTTT.